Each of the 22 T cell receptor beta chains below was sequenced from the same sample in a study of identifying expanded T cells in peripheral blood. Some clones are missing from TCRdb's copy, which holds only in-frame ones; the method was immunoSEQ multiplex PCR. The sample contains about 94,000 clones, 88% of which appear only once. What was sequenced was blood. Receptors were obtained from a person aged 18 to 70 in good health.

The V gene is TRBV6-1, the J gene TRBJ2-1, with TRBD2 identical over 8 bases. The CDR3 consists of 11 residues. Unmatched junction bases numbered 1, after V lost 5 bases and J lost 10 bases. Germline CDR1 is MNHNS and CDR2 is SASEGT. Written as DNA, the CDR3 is TGTGCCAGCAGTTCTAGCGGGGAGCAGTTCTTC. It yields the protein CASSSSGEQFF.

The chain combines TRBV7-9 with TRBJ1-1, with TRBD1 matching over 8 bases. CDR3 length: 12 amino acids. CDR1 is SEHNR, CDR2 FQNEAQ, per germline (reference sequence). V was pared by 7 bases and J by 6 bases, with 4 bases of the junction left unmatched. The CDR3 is CASTDRAPEAFF. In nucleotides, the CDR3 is TGTGCCAGCACGGACAGGGCGCCTGAAGCTTTCTTT.

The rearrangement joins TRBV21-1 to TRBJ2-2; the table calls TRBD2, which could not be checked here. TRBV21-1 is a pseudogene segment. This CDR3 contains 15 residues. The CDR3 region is CASSNSEGNTGELFF. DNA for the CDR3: TGTGCCAGCAGCAACTCCGAGGGGAACACCGGGGAGCTGTTTTTT.

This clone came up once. For the CDR3, the DNA is TGCGCCAGCAGCCCCGTCCGCGGGGGTAGCCAAGAGACCCAGTACTTC. This codes for CASSPVRGGSQETQYF. The chain uses TRBV5-1 and TRBJ2-5; 7 positions agree with TRBD2. The CDR3 loop spans 16 amino acids. Germline loops: CDR1 SGHRS, CDR2 YFSETQ. The V segment lost 4 bases and the J segment 1 base; nucleotides outside the gene matches: 10.

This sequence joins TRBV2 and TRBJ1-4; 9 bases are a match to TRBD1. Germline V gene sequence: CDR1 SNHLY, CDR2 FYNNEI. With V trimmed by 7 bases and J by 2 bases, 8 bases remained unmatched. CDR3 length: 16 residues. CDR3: CASIRDRASTNEKLFF. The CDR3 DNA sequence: TGTGCCAGCATCCGGGACAGGGCTAGTACTAATGAAAAACTGTTTTTT.

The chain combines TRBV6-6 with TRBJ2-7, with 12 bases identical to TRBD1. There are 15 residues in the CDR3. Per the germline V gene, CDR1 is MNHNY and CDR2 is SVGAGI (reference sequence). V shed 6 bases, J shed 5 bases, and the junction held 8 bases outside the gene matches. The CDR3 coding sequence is TGTGCCAGCAGAACCGGGACAGGGGGCCAGAACGAGCAGTACTTC. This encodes CASRTGTGGQNEQYF.

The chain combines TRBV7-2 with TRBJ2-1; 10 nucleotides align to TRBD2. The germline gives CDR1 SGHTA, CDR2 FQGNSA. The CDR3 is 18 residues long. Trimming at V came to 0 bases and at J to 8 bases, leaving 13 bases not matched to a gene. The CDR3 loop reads CASSLALASGSRLDEQFF. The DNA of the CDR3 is TGTGCCAGCAGCTTAGCGCTGGCTAGCGGGAGCCGGTTAGATGAGCAGTTCTTC.

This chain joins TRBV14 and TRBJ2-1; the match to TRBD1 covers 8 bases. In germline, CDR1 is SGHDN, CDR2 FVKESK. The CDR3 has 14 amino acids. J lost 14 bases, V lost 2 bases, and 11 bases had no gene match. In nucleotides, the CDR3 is TGTGCCAGCAGCCAATCCGTAAGACAGGGGAGTGAGTTCTTC. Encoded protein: CASSQSVRQGSEFF.

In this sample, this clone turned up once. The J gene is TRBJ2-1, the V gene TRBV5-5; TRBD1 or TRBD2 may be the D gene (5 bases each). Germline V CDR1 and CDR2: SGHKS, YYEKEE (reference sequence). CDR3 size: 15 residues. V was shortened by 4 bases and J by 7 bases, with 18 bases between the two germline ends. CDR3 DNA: TGTGCCAGCAGCCCCTCGCGACAGCGAGGGAATGAGCAGTTCTTC. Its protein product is CASSPSRQRGNEQFF.

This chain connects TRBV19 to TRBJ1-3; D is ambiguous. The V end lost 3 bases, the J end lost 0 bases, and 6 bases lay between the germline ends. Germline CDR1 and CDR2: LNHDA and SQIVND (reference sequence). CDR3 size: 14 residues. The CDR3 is CASSIIFSGNTIYF. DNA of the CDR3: TGTGCCAGTAGTATTATTTTCTCTGGAAACACCATATATTTT.

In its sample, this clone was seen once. CDR3: CASSPVSGGGNTIYF. The CDR3 nucleotides are TGTGCCAGCAGCCCGGTTTCGGGGGGGGGAAACACCATATATTTT. This chain links TRBV7-8 with TRBJ1-3, with a tentative D call TRBD1 (5 bases). Germline V gene lookup returns CDR1 SGHVS and CDR2 FQNEAQ. The CDR3 sequence is 15 residues long. V was cut by 5 bases and J by 4 bases, with 15 bases left in between.

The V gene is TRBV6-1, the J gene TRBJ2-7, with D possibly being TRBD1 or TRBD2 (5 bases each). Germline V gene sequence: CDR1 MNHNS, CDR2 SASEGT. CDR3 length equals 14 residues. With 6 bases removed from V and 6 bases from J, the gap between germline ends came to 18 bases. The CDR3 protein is CASREPGRLGEQYF. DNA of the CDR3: TGTGCCAGCAGAGAACCGGGGCGCCTTGGCGAGCAGTACTTC.

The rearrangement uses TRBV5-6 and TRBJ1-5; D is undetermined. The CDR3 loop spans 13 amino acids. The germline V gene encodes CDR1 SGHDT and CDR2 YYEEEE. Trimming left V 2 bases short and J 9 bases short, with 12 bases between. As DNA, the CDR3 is TGTGCCAGCAGCTTCGGGGAGTCACGGCCCCAGCATTTT. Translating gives CASSFGESRPQHF.

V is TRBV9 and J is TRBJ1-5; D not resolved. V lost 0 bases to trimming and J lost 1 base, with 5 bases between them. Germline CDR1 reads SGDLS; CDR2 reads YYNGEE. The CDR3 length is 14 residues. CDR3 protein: CASSVGRSNQPQHF. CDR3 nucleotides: TGTGCCAGCAGCGTAGGACGGAGCAATCAGCCCCAGCATTTT.

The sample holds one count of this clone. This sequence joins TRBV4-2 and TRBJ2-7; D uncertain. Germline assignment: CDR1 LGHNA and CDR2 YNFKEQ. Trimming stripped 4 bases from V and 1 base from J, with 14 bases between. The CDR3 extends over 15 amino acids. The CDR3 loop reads CASSPGPSASYEQYF. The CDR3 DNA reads TGTGCCAGCAGCCCGGGCCCTTCGGCGTCCTACGAGCAGTACTTC.

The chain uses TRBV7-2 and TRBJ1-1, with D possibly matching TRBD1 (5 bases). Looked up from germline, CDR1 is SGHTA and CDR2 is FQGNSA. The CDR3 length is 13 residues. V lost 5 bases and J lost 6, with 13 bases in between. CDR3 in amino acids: CASSHTGHPEAFF. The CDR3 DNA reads TGTGCCAGCAGCCACACGGGGCATCCTGAAGCTTTCTTT.

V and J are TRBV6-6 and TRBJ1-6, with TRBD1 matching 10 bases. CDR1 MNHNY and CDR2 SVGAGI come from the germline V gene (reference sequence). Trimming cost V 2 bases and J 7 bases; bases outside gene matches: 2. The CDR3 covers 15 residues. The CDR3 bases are TGTGCCAGCAGTTACCGGGACAGGGGCAATTCACCCCTCCACTTT. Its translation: CASSYRDRGNSPLHF.

The CDR3 sequence is CASLIWNTEAFF. The CDR3 coding sequence is TGTGCCAGCCTAATTTGGAACACTGAAGCTTTCTTT. V usage is TRBV6-1 and J usage is TRBJ1-1; D remains ambiguous. Trimming removed 8 bases from V and 1 base from J, with 8 bases in between. Germline loops: CDR1 MNHNS, CDR2 SASEGT. The CDR3 covers 12 residues.

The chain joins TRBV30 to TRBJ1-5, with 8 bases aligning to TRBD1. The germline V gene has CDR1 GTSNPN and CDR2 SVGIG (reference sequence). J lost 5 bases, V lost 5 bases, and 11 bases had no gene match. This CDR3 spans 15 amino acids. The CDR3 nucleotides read TGTGCCTGGTCCCAAGGCCAGGGGGCGCATCAGCCCCAGCATTTT. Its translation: CAWSQGQGAHQPQHF.

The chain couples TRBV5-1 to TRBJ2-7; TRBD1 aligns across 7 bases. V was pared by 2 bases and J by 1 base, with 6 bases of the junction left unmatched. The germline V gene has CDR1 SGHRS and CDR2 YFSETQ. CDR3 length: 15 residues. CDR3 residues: CASSLATGASYEQYF. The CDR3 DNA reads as TGCGCCAGCAGCTTAGCAACAGGGGCTTCCTACGAGCAGTACTTC.

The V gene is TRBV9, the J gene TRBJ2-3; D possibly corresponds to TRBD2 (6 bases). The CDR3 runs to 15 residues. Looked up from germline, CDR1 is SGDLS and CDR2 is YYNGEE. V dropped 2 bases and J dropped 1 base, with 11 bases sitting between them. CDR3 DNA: TGTGCCAGCAGCGTCGGGACTGGGCGCACAGATACGCAGTATTTT. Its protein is CASSVGTGRTDTQYF.

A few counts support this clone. For the CDR3, the DNA is TGTGCCAGCAGTTACTCGAGGCGGGTGTCGGCCGGGGAGCTGTTTTTT. Encoded protein: CASSYSRRVSAGELFF. This rearrangement joins TRBV6-5 to TRBJ2-2; a weak D match, TRBD2 (5 bases). The V end was cut by 0 bases, the J end by 6 bases, with 14 bases between. This CDR3 is 16 amino acids long. CDR1 is MNHEY, CDR2 SVGAGI, per germline.